These 4 T cell receptor beta chains came from one sample sequenced in a study of T cells after yellow fever vaccination. One entry per CDR3 protein, called by TCRdb with MiXCR from the 5' RACE reads. The data hold some 320,000 distinct CDR3 sequences, with over 4% observed a single time. This sample comprised PBMCs, obtained 5 days after the yellow fever booster vaccination. The origin of the receptors is a man aged 18-30 years who received the YFV17D yellow fever vaccine.

This clonotype was seen repeatedly, ten times or more. This sequence joins TRBV12-3 or TRBV12-4 and TRBJ1-2; D perhaps matches TRBD1 (5 bases). The CDR3 runs to 12 residues. Trimming pared 6 bases from V and 4 bases from J, leaving 9 bases between. CDR3 coding DNA: TGTGCCAGCAGCAGGGAACTCTATGGCTACACCTTC. Translated, it gives CASSRELYGYTF.

Only a few counts were recorded for this clonotype. The chain recombines TRBV10-3 with TRBJ2-7, with TRBD2 identical over 8 bases. The CDR3 totals 14 residues. CDR1 and CDR2 from the germline V gene are ENHRY and SYGVKD. V gave up 6 bases and J gave up 3 bases; unmatched junction bases: 7. The CDR3 DNA is TGTGCCATCAGCGAGGAGCGGGGGAGCTACGAGCAGTACTTC. Its translation: CAISEERGSYEQYF.

This clonotype was observed a handful of times. V and J are TRBV4-2 and TRBJ1-2, with 8 bases matching TRBD1. CDR3 length: 14 residues. The ends lost 2 bases at V and 4 bases at J; junction bases unmatched: 3. Germline V gene data show CDR1 as LGHNA and CDR2 as YNFKEQ. CDR3 in amino acids: CASSQTDRAYGYTF. The CDR3 coding sequence is TGTGCCAGCAGCCAAACGGACAGGGCCTATGGCTACACCTTC.

This clonotype was seen many times. This chain joins TRBV29-1 and TRBJ2-3; TRBD2 matches at 12 bases. Germline V gene sequence: CDR1 SQVTM, CDR2 ANQGSEA. Trimming removed 3 bases from V and 0 bases from J; junction bases left unmatched: 7. This CDR3 is built from 17 residues. The CDR3 DNA is TGCAGCGTTGATCTAGCGGGGGGGCCTCTCAGCACAGATACGCAGTATTTT. Translation: CSVDLAGGPLSTDTQYF.